The clone carrying this TCR beta chain was counted a single time. These data belong to a study of blood T cell repertoires in COVID-19. Here immunoSEQ multiplex PCR was the method, and the copy in TCRdb shows in-frame clones only, minus some. The table records approximately 65,000 clones, roughly nine tenths of them present only once. V dropped 3 bases and J dropped 5; count of bases not matched to a gene: 4. CDR1 and CDR2 from the germline V gene are SGHDT and YYEEEE. This CDR3 has 14 amino acids. This rearrangement joins TRBV5-6 to TRBJ1-5; 8 nucleotides align to TRBD1. The TCR was taken from a woman aged 18-29 years with acute or convalescent COVID-19. The sample was peripheral blood. The CDR3 DNA reads as TGTGCCAGCAGCTACAGGGGGAAAGATCAGCCCCAGCATTTT. This translates into CASSYRGKDQPQHF.